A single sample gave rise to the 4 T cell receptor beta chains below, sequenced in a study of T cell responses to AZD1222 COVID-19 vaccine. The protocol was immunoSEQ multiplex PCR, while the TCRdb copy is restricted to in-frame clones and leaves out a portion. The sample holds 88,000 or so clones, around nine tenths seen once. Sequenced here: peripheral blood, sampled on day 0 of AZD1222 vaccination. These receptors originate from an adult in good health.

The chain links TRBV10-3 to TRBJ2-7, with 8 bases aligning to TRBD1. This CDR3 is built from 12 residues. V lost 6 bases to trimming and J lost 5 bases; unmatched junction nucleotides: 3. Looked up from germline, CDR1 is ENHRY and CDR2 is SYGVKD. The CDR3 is CAIRDRADEQYF. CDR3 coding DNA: TGTGCCATCAGGGACAGGGCAGACGAGCAGTACTTC.

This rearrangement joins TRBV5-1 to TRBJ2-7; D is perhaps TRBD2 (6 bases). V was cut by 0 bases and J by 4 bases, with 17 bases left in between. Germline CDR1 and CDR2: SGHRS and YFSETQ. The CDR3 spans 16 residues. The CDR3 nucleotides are TGCGCCAGCAGCTTGGACGCGGGAAGACTGTGGTACGAGCAGTACTTC. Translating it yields CASSLDAGRLWYEQYF.

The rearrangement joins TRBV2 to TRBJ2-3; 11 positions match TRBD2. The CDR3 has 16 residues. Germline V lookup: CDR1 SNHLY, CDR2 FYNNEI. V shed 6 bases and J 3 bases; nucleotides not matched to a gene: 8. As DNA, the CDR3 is TGTGCCAGCAGACAAACCCCTAGCGGGAGGACAGATACGCAGTATTTT. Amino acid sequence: CASRQTPSGRTDTQYF. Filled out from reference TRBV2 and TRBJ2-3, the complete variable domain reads EPEVTQTPSHQVTQMGQEVILRCVPISNHLYFYWYRQILGQKVEFLVSFYNNEISEKSEIFDDQFSVERPDGSNFTLKIRSTKLEDSAMYFCASRQTPSGRTDTQYFGPGTRLTVL.

The CDR3 spells CASSPDWSDEQYF. CDR3 DNA: TGTGCCAGCAGCCCAGACTGGAGCGACGAGCAGTACTTC. The chain links TRBV7-9 to TRBJ2-7; D is unresolved. Germline assignment: CDR1 SEHNR and CDR2 FQNEAQ (reference sequence). V lost 5 bases to trimming and J lost 5 bases, with 13 bases between them. This CDR3 region has 13 residues. The entire variable domain, with the rest obtained from reference TRBV7-9 and TRBJ2-7, is as follows: DTGVSQNPRHKITKRGQNVTFRCDPISEHNRLYWYRQTLGQGPEFLTYFQNEAQLEKSRLLSDRFSAERPKGSFSTLEIQRTEQGDSAMYLCASSPDWSDEQYFGPGTRLTVT.